The entry below gives a single TCR beta chain sequence along with its context. The data were produced by immunoSEQ multiplex PCR, yet TCRdb's version contains in-frame clones alone and is incomplete. The table includes over 10,000 clones, just under 90% detected once. Germline V gene data show CDR1 as MNHEY and CDR2 as SVGAGI. With 10 bases removed from V and 2 bases from J, the gap between germline ends came to 15 bases. The CDR3 spans 13 residues. Autoimmune disease history or systemic immunosuppression led to patients being barred. This sample is drawn from a study of OX40 agonist ivuxolimab in advanced cancers. Overall study context: Clinicians treated patients with ivuxolimab, an agonistic anti-OX40 (CD134) antibody. Melanoma, hepatocellular carcinoma, head and neck or renal cell cancer occurred in dose-escalation patients. Age averaged around 60 years (range 23 to 79), and 70% to 85% were male.

Specimen: CD4+ or CD8+ T cells sorted from blood, collected in a trial of the OX40 agonist ivuxolimab. The genes are TRBV6-5 and TRBJ2-7; perhaps TRBD2 as D (5 bases). This sequence originates from an adult with an advanced solid tumor such as melanoma, head and neck, liver or kidney cancer. Written as DNA, the CDR3 is TGTGCCACCTCCCCGGGGATAACCTACGAGCAGTACTTC. Protein sequence: CATSPGITYEQYF.